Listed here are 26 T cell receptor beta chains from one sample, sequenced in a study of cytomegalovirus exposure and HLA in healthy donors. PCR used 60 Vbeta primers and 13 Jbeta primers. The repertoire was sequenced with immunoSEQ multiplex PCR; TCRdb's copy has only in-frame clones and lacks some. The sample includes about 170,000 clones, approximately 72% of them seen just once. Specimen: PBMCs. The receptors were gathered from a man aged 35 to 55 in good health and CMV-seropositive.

The CDR3 reads CASSFGPDTDTQYF. The CDR3 DNA is TGTGCCAGCAGCTTTGGCCCCGACACAGATACGCAGTATTTT. The V and J genes are TRBV11-3 and TRBJ2-3; D is undetermined. CDR1 is SGHNT, CDR2 YENEEA, per germline. The CDR3 is 14 residues long. Trimming took 3 bases from V and 2 from J, leaving 9 bases between them.

This chain's CDR3 is CASSLRDRLYEQYF. CDR3 sequence (DNA): TGCGCCAGCAGCCTCCGGGACAGGCTCTACGAGCAGTACTTC. The chain joins TRBV5-1 to TRBJ2-7; TRBD1 agrees at 8 bases. CDR3 size: 14 residues. V lost 4 bases to trimming and J lost 3 bases; unmatched junction nucleotides: 6. In germline, CDR1 is SGHRS, CDR2 YFSETQ. Full variable domain (missing parts from reference TRBV5-1 and TRBJ2-7): KAGVTQTPRYLIKTRGQQVTLSCSPISGHRSVSWYQQTPGQGLQFLFEYFSETQRNKGNFPGRFSGRQFSNSRSEMNVSTLELGDSALYLCASSLRDRLYEQYFGPGTRLTVT.

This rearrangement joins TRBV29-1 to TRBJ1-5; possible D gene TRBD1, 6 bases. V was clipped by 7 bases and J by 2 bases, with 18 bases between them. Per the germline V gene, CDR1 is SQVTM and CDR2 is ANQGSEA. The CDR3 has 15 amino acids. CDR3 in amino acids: CSALLGGARNQPQHF. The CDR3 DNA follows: TGCAGCGCCCTCCTCGGGGGGGCTCGCAATCAGCCCCAGCATTTT.

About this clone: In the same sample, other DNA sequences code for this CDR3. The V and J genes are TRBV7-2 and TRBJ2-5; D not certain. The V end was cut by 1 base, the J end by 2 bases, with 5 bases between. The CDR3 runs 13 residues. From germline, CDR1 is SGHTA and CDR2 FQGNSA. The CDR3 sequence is CASSLGGQETQYF. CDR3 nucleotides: TGTGCCAGCAGCTTAGGCGGACAAGAGACCCAGTACTTC.

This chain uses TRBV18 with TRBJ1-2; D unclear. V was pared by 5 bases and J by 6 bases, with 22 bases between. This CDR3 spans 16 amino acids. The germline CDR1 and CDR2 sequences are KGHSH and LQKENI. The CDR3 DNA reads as TGTGCCAGCTCAACCGCTGGGAGACGGTTAGTTGATGGCTACACCTTC. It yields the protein CASSTAGRRLVDGYTF.

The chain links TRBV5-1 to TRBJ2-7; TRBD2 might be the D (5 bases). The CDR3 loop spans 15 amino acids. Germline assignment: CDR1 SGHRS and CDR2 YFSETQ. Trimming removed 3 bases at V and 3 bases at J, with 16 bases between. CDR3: CASSSARGSFYEQYF. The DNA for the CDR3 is TGCGCCAGCAGCTCCGCCCGGGGATCCTTCTACGAGCAGTACTTC.

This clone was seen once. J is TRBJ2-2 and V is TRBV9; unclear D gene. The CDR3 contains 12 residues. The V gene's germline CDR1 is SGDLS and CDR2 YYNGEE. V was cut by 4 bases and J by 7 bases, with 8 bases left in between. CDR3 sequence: CASSRVGGELFF. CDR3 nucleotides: TGTGCCAGCAGCCGGGTGGGCGGGGAGCTGTTTTTT.

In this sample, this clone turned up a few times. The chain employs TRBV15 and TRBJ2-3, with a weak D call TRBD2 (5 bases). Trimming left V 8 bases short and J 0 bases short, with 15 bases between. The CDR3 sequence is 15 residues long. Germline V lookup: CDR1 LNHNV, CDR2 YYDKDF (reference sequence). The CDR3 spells CATVSGISSTDTQYF. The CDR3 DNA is TGTGCCACCGTCTCGGGGATCTCTAGCACAGATACGCAGTATTTT.

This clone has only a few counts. The CDR3 region has the DNA TGTGCCAGCAGCGCCCGCGGCTCGACAGGGGACTATGGCTACACCTTC. This gives the protein CASSARGSTGDYGYTF. The V gene is TRBV9, the J gene TRBJ1-2, with 8 bases lining up with TRBD1. Germline values: CDR1 SGDLS, CDR2 YYNGEE. The CDR3 runs 16 residues. Germline trimming cut 3 bases from V and 3 bases from J; bases unmatched to any gene: 10.

The CDR3 here is CASSRWANTEAFF. Here the CDR3 DNA reads TGTGCCAGCAGCCGTTGGGCGAACACTGAAGCTTTCTTT. The rearrangement links TRBV5-4 to TRBJ1-1; D is ambiguous. Germline V lookup: CDR1 SGHNT, CDR2 YYREEE (reference sequence). CDR3 size: 13 residues. V was shortened by 4 bases and J by 1 base, with 8 bases between the two germline ends.

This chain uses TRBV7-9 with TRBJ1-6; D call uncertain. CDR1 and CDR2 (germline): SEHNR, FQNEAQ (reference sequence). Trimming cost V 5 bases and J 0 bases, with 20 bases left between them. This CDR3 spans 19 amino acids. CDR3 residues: CASSPGRSSRDSYNSPLHF. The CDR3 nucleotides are TGTGCCAGCAGCCCCGGACGGTCTTCGAGGGACTCCTATAATTCACCCCTCCACTTT.

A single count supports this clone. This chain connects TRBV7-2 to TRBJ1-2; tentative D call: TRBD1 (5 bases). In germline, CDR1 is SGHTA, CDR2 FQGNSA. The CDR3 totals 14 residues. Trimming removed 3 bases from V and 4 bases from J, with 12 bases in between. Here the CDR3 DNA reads TGTGCCAGCAGCTTGACGACAGTTACCTATGGCTACACCTTC. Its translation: CASSLTTVTYGYTF. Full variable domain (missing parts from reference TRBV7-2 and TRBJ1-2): GAGVSQSPSNKVTEKGKDVELRCDPISGHTALYWYRQSLGQGLEFLIYFQGNSAPDKSGLPSDRFSAERTGGSVSTLTIQRTQQEDSAVYLCASSLTTVTYGYTFGSGTRLTVV.

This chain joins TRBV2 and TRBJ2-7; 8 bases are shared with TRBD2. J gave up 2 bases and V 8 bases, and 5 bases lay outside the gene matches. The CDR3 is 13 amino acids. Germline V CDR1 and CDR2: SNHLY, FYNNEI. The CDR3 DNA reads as TGTGCCAGCGGACTAGCCGGAACCTACGAGCAGTACTTC. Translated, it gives CASGLAGTYEQYF.

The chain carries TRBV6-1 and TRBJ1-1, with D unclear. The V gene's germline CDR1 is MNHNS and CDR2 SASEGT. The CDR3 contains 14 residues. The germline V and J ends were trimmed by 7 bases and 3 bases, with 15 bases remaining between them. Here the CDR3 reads CASNTHGRDTEAFF. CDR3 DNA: TGTGCCAGCAACACACACGGGAGGGACACTGAAGCTTTCTTT.

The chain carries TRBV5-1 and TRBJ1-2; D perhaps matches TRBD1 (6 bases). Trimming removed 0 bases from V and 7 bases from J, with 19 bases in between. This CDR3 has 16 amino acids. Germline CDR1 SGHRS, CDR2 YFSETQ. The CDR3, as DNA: TGCGCCAGCAGCTTGGGGGACACTGTAAGCGATGTTGGCTACACCTTC. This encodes CASSLGDTVSDVGYTF.

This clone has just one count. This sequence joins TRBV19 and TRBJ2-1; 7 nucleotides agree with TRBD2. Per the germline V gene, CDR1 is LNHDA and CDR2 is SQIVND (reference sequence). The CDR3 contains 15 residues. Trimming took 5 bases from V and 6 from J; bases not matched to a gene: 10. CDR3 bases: TGTGCCAGTAGTCCTCGGGCTAGCGGTGGCAATGAGCAGTTCTTC. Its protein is CASSPRASGGNEQFF. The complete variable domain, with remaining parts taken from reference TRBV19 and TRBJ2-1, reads DGGITQSPKYLFRKEGQNVTLSCEQNLNHDAMYWYRQDPGQGLRLIYYSQIVNDFQKGDIAEGYSVSREKKESFPLTVTSAQKNPTAFYLCASSPRASGGNEQFFGPGTRLTVL.

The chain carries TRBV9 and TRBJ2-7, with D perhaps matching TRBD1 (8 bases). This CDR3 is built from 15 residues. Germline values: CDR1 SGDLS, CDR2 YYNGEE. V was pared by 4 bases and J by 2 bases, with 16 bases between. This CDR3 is CASSKGGDRTYEQYF. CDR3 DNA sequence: TGTGCCAGCAGCAAAGGGGGGGACAGGACCTACGAGCAGTACTTC.

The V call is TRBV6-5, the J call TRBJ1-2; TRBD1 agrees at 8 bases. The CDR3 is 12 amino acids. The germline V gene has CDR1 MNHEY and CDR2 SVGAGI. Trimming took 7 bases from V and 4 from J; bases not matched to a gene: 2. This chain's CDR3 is CASKTGVYGYTF. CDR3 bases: TGTGCCAGCAAGACAGGGGTCTATGGCTACACCTTC.

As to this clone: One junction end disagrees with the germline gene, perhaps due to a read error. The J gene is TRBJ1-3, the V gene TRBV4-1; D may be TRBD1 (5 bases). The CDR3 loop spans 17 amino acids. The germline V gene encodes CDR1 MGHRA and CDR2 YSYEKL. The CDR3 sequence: CASRQGVDISSGNTIYF. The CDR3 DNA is TGCGCCAGCAGACAAGGGGTCGACATTTCTTCTGGAAACACCATATATTTT.

The CDR3 loop reads CASSDGGKATIYF. DNA for the CDR3: TGTGCCAGCAGTGATGGAGGGAAAGCCACCATATATTTT. The chain combines TRBV25-1 with TRBJ1-3; no definite D call. Trimming shortened V by 3 bases and J by 9 bases, and 12 bases separated the two germline ends. CDR1 and CDR2 from the germline V gene are MGHDK and SYGVNS. The CDR3 sequence is 13 residues long. The variable domain in full, completed from reference TRBV25-1 and TRBJ1-3, reads EADIYQTPRYLVIGTGKKITLECSQTMGHDKMYWYQQDPGMELHLIHYSYGVNSTEKGDLSSESTVSRIRTEHFPLTLESARPSHTSQYLCASSDGGKATIYFGEGSWLTVV.

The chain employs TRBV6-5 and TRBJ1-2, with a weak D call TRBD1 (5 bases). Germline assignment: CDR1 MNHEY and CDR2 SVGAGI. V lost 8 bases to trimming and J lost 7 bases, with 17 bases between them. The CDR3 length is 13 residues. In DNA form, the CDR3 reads TGTGCCAGCTGCGAACCGGGACTCAGTGGCTACACCTTC. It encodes CASCEPGLSGYTF.

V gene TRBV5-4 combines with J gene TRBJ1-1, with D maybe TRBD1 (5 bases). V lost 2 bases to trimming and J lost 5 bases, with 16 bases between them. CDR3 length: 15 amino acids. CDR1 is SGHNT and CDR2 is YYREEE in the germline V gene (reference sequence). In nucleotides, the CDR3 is TGTGCCAGCAGCTTAAGGTCAGGGTATCCGACTGAAGCTTTCTTT. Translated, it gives CASSLRSGYPTEAFF.

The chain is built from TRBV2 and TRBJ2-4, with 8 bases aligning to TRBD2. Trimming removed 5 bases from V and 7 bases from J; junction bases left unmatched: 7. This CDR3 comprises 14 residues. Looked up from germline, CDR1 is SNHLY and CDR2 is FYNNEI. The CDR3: CASSSQGLGNIQYF. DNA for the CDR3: TGTGCCAGCAGTTCGCAGGGACTAGGGAACATTCAGTACTTC. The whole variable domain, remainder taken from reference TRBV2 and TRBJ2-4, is EPEVTQTPSHQVTQMGQEVILRCVPISNHLYFYWYRQILGQKVEFLVSFYNNEISEKSEIFDDQFSVERPDGSNFTLKIRSTKLEDSAMYFCASSSQGLGNIQYFGAGTRLSVL.

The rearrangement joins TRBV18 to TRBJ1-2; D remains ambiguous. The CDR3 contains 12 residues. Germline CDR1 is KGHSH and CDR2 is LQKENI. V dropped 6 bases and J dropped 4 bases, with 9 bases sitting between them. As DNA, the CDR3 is TGTGCCAGCTCCCCTGACACCTATGGCTACACCTTC. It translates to CASSPDTYGYTF.

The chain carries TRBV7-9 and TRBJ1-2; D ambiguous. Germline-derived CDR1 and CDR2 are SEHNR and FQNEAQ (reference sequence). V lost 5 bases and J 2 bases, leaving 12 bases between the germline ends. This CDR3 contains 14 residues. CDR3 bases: TGTGCCAGCAGCCCTCCGACCGGGAACTATGGCTACACCTTC. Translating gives CASSPPTGNYGYTF. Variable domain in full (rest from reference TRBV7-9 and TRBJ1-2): DTGVSQNPRHKITKRGQNVTFRCDPISEHNRLYWYRQTLGQGPEFLTYFQNEAQLEKSRLLSDRFSAERPKGSFSTLEIQRTEQGDSAMYLCASSPPTGNYGYTFGSGTRLTVV.

In nucleotides, the CDR3 is TGTGCCATCAAGGGCGGGGGCATAGGTGAAAAACTGTTTTTT. Its protein is CAIKGGGIGEKLFF. The J gene is TRBJ1-4, the V gene TRBV10-3, with D perhaps matching TRBD1 (6 bases). This CDR3 spans 14 amino acids. Germline V gives CDR1 ENHRY, CDR2 SYGVKD. The ends were cut back, 7 bases at V and 7 bases at J, with 16 bases in the middle.